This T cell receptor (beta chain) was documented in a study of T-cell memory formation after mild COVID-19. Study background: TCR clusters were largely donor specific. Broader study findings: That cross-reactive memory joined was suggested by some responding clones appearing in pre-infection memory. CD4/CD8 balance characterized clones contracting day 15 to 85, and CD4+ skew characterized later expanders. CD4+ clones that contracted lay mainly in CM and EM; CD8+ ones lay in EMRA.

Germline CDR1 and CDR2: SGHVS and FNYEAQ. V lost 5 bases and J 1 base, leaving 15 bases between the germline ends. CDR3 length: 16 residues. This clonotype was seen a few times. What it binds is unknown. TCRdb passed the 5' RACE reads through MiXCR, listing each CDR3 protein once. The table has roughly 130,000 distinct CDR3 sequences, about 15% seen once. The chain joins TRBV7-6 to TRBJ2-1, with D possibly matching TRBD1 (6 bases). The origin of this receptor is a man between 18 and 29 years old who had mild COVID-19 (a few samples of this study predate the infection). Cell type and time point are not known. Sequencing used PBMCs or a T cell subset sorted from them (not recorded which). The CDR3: CASSPMSDSSYNEQFF. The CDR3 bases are TGTGCCAGCAGCCCGATGTCGGACAGTTCCTACAATGAGCAGTTCTTC.